This is a list of T cell receptor beta chains from one sample in a study of identifying expanded T cells in peripheral blood. TCRdb's table, derived via immunoSEQ multiplex PCR, lists solely in-frame clones and lacks some. The table shows about 80,000 clones, with roughly 84% occurring only once. The sample consisted of blood. The source of these receptors is a person between 18 and 75 years old in good health. Each CDR3 is given with its conserved first and last residue. Each record gives: D gene, J gene, clone size, V gene, CDR3 DNA, CDR3 protein. A D gene is named only where the DNA matches it firmly. Only part of the rows carry a size: once, few, many, or a class if the clone is expanded.

. | TRBJ1-1 | . | TRBV28 | TGTGCCAGCAGTTACCTACAACAGGGAGGCACTGAAGCTTTCTTT | CASSYLQQGGTEAFF
. | TRBJ2-7 | once | TRBV18 | TGTGCCAGCTCACCAAGGGACCCAGTCGCCTACGAGCAGTACTTC | CASSPRDPVAYEQYF
. | TRBJ2-5 | . | TRBV5-1 | TGCGCCAGCAGCTTGGCCGGCGACTACACCACGTGGGACTTC | CASSLAGDYTTWDF
. | TRBJ2-2 | . | TRBV7-9 | TGTGCCAGCAGCTTAGACGCGCCGAACACCGGGGAGCTGTTTTTT | CASSLDAPNTGELFF
TRBD2 | TRBJ2-3 | . | TRBV7-2 | TGTGCCAGCAGCTTAGTCTCGATACGGACTAGCGGACGCACAGATACGCAGTATTTT | CASSLVSIRTSGRTDTQYF
. | TRBJ1-4 | . | TRBV28 | TGTGCCACATCCCAGCCAGGGCCTGCAACTAATGAAAAACTGTTTTTT | CATSQPGPATNEKLFF
TRBD1 | TRBJ2-3 | few | TRBV7-3 | TGTGCCAGCAGCCAGGGACAGGGGGTTGATACGCAGTATTTT | CASSQGQGVDTQYF
TRBD2 | TRBJ2-3 | . | TRBV9 | TGTGCCAGCAGCGTACCCTCAGTGGGGCGGGAGGGCCGGACAGATACGCAGTATTTT | CASSVPSVGREGRTDTQYF
TRBD2 | TRBJ2-1 | . | TRBV7-2 | TGTGCCAGCAGCCCCCTAGCGGGACCCTACAATGAGCAGTTCTTC | CASSPLAGPYNEQFF
TRBD1 | TRBJ2-3 | once | TRBV19 | TGTGCCAGTAGTACCCGGACAGGGGGCACAGATACGCAGTATTTT | CASSTRTGGTDTQYF
. | TRBJ2-3 | . | TRBV4-1 | TGCGCCAGCAGCCAAACGGACACAGATACGCAGTATTTT | CASSQTDTDTQYF
. | TRBJ2-7 | once | TRBV15 | TGTGCCACCAGCAGAGAACCAAGCTCCTACGAGCAGTACTTC | CATSREPSSYEQYF
TRBD2 | TRBJ2-1 | once | TRBV28 | TGTGCCAGCAGTTTAGTCCTAGCGGTCAATGAGCAGTTCTTC | CASSLVLAVNEQFF
. | TRBJ1-2 | . | TRBV21-1 | TGTGCCAGCAGCTTCACAGGGGGCGCCGCTTACCTAGGCTACACCTTC | CASSFTGGAAYLGYTF
. | TRBJ2-1 | . | TRBV6-5 | TGTGCCAGCAGTTACGGGAGAGGGCTGCCCTACAATGAGCAGTTCTTC | CASSYGRGLPYNEQFF
TRBD2 | TRBJ2-2 | once | TRBV11-1 | TGTGCCAGCAGTTCAGGACTAGCGGCGATTTTAGGGGAGCTGTTTTTT | CASSSGLAAILGELFF
. | TRBJ1-2 | . | TRBV5-5 | TGTGCCAGCAGCTTGAATCGGAAGAACCACTATGGCTACACCTTC | CASSLNRKNHYGYTF
TRBD1 | TRBJ2-5 | once | TRBV6-1 | TGTGCCAGCAGTGGTTACAGGGGGCGCGAGACCCAGTACTTC | CASSGYRGRETQYF
TRBD2 | TRBJ2-2 | few | TRBV5-3 | TGTGCCAAGCGACAGACCCGGGAGGACACCGGGGAGCTGTTTTTT | CAKRQTREDTGELFF
. | TRBJ2-6 | . | TRBV2 | TGTGCCAGCGTCCGGTCCCGGGTCCGCTCTGGGGCCAACGTCCTGACTTTC | CASVRSRVRSGANVLTF
TRBD2 | TRBJ2-2 | . | TRBV13 | TGTGCCAGCAGCGATCGACTAGCAGTACCATCCACCGGGGAGCTGTTTTTT | CASSDRLAVPSTGELFF
TRBD2 | TRBJ2-1 | . | TRBV6-6 | TGTGCCAGCACCTATGCCGGGGCGCGGGGGGACAATGAGCAGTTCTTC | CASTYAGARGDNEQFF
. | TRBJ1-1 | once | TRBV6-5 | TGTGCCAGCAGTTACGACCCAGGACTGAAAGCTTTCTTT | CASSYDPGLKAFF
. | TRBJ1-2 | . | TRBV27 | TGTGCCAGCAGTTTACAGGGTTCCAACTATGGCTACACCTTC | CASSLQGSNYGYTF
. | TRBJ1-4 | . | TRBV19 | TGTGCCAGTAGTTTAAGTGGAGACGATGAAAAACTGTTTTTT | CASSLSGDDEKLFF
. | TRBJ2-7 | few | TRBV7-9 | TGTGCCAGCAGCTTAGCCCTAGACGAGCAGTACTTC | CASSLALDEQYF
. | TRBJ2-7 | . | TRBV27 | TGTGCCAGCAGTTTCGGGGAAACCTACGAGCAGTACTTC | CASSFGETYEQYF
. | TRBJ1-2 | . | TRBV9 | TGTGCCAGCAGCCCCCGCGGGGGGGCATCTCGTGGCTACACCTTC | CASSPRGGASRGYTF
. | TRBJ2-7 | . | TRBV27 | TGTGCCAGCAGTTTGGGGGCCTACGAGCAGTACTTC | CASSLGAYEQYF
. | TRBJ2-5 | few | TRBV7-8 | TGTGCCAGCAGCCTATATTCCGGCCGGGCACAAGAGACCCAGTACTTC | CASSLYSGRAQETQYF
. | TRBJ2-6 | . | TRBV18 | TGTGCCAGCTCACCAAACGGGGGATCTGGGGCCAACGTCCTGACTTTC | CASSPNGGSGANVLTF
. | TRBJ2-7 | . | TRBV5-1 | TGCGCCAGCAGCACCGCAGGGGACGTCGGCGAGCAGTACTTC | CASSTAGDVGEQYF
. | TRBJ1-4 | . | TRBV6-5 | TGTGCCAGCAGTTACTCGAATCAGGGTTATGAAAAACTGTTTTTT | CASSYSNQGYEKLFF
. | TRBJ1-2 | . | TRBV14 | TGTGCCAGCAGCCAAGGGCAGCCATATGGCTACACCTTC | CASSQGQPYGYTF
. | TRBJ2-2 | once | TRBV28 | TGTGCCAGCAAACGAACGCAGGGTTCGAACACCGGGGAGCTGTTTTTT | CASKRTQGSNTGELFF
TRBD2 | TRBJ2-1 | . | TRBV5-1 | TGCGCCAGCAGCTTGGGCCCCAGACTAGCGGGAGTGGGGGACTACCATGAGCAGTTCTTC | CASSLGPRLAGVGDYHEQFF
. | TRBJ1-3 | few | TRBV5-1 | TGCGCCAGCAGCTTGGGGGGACAAGGGGACACCATATATTTT | CASSLGGQGDTIYF
. | TRBJ2-3 | few | TRBV11-2 | TGTGCCAGCAGCTTTCCCCCTTGGGACACCCGCACAGATACGCAGTATTTT | CASSFPPWDTRTDTQYF
. | TRBJ1-1 | . | TRBV28 | TGTGCCAGCAGTTTTTTACAGGGGAACACTGAAGCTTTCTTT | CASSFLQGNTEAFF
. | TRBJ2-3 | . | TRBV18 | TGTGCCAGCTCACAGCTGGGGAGCACAGATACGCAGTATTTT | CASSQLGSTDTQYF
. | TRBJ2-1 | . | TRBV5-6 | TGTGCCAGCAGCTTAATGACAGGCACCTACAATGAGCAGTTCTTC | CASSLMTGTYNEQFF